These 13 T cell receptor beta chains were sequenced from one sample in a study of cytomegalovirus exposure and HLA in healthy donors. 60 Vbeta and 13 Jbeta primers were used in PCR. Here immunoSEQ multiplex PCR was the method, and the copy in TCRdb shows in-frame clones only, minus some. Found here are 100,000 to 150,000 clones, around 74% of them singletons; the top ten hold approximately 5%. The source material was PBMCs. The receptors were sampled from a woman aged 45 to 65 in good health and CMV-seropositive.

Comments on this clone: Mismatch with germline at one junction end may stem from a read error. Other DNA sequences in this sample translate to the same CDR3. The chain carries TRBV2 and TRBJ1-1; 7 nucleotides match TRBD1. This CDR3 comprises 16 residues. Germline-derived CDR1 and CDR2 are SNHLY and FYNNEI. The CDR3 protein is CASSEGVRGLRTEAFF. CDR3 nucleotide sequence: TGCGCCAGCAGTGAAGGAGTAAGGGGGCTGCGAACTGAAGCTTTCTTT.

The chain joins TRBV9 to TRBJ1-6; D is possibly TRBD1 (6 bases). V lost 3 bases to trimming and J lost 4 bases, with 11 bases between them. Germline loops: CDR1 SGDLS, CDR2 YYNGEE. The CDR3 is made up of 15 amino acids. The CDR3 sequence is CASSARTAYNSPLHF. Written as DNA, the CDR3 is TGTGCCAGCAGCGCGAGGACAGCTTATAATTCACCCCTCCACTTT. The full variable domain, rest sourced from reference TRBV9 and TRBJ1-6, is DSGVTQTPKHLITATGQRVTLRCSPRSGDLSVYWYQQSLDQGLQFLIQYYNGEERAKGNILERFSAQQFPDLHSELNLSSLELGDSALYFCASSARTAYNSPLHFGNGTRLTVT.

In its sample, this clone was seen once. The chain is built from TRBV6-4 and TRBJ1-2; 7 bases are a match to TRBD1. Germline V gives CDR1 MRHNA, CDR2 SNTAGT. The junction had 7 bases not matched to a gene; V was cut back by 5 bases and J by 7 bases. This CDR3 has 13 residues. The CDR3 region is CASSSDRVSGYTF. DNA of the CDR3: TGTGCCAGCAGTTCTGACAGGGTTAGTGGCTACACCTTC.

This chain links TRBV18 with TRBJ2-5; 10 nucleotides line up with TRBD1. Losses at the gene ends were 10 bases for V and 3 bases for J; bases not matched to a gene: 5. There are 13 residues in the CDR3. Germline loops: CDR1 KGHSH, CDR2 LQKENI. The CDR3 sequence is CATGTGVEETQYF. The CDR3, as DNA: TGTGCCACCGGGACAGGGGTAGAAGAGACCCAGTACTTC.

The V and J genes are TRBV11-3 and TRBJ1-1, with D possibly matching TRBD1 (5 bases). Trimming cost V 5 bases and J 10 bases, with 17 bases left between them. Germline V CDR1 and CDR2: SGHNT, YENEEA. This CDR3 spans 13 amino acids. The CDR3 DNA reads as TGTGCCAGCAGCCCTAGTTTGGAGGGGAGAGCTTTCTTT. Protein product: CASSPSLEGRAFF.

The DNA for the CDR3 is TGTGCCAGCTCACTAGACAGAGCTAACTATGGCTACACCTTC. Encoded protein: CASSLDRANYGYTF. The chain employs TRBV18 and TRBJ1-2, with a tentative D call TRBD1 (5 bases). Per germline, CDR1 KGHSH and CDR2 LQKENI. There are 14 residues in the CDR3. Trimming left V 4 bases short and J 0 bases short, with 9 bases between.

The rearrangement links TRBV29-1 to TRBJ1-1; D unresolved. The CDR3 is made up of 13 amino acids. V was pared by 5 bases and J by 1 base, with 11 bases between. Germline V gene lookup returns CDR1 SQVTM and CDR2 ANQGSEA. The chain's CDR3 is CSVSPRQNTEAFF. As DNA, the CDR3 is TGCAGCGTTAGTCCCAGGCAGAACACTGAAGCTTTCTTT.

The chain has TRBV12-5 and TRBJ2-7, with 7 bases aligning to TRBD2. Per germline, CDR1 LGHNT and CDR2 FRNRAP. V shed 2 bases, J shed 4 bases, and the junction held 11 bases outside the gene matches. This CDR3 has 16 residues. The CDR3 sequence is CASGLTTTGLSYEQYF. The CDR3 DNA reads TGTGCTAGTGGTTTGACTACTACGGGACTATCTTACGAGCAGTACTTC.

The chain has TRBV30 and TRBJ2-1; D may be TRBD2 (5 bases). This CDR3 comprises 13 residues. The germline V gene has CDR1 GTSNPN and CDR2 SVGIG (reference sequence). V gave up 4 bases and J gave up 8 bases, with 15 bases separating them. The CDR3 nucleotides read TGTGCCTGGACCGTTCCGGGGTCCGATGAGCAGTTCTTC. Protein: CAWTVPGSDEQFF. The whole variable domain, remainder taken from reference TRBV30 and TRBJ2-1, is SQTIHQWPATLVQPVGSPLSLECTVEGTSNPNLYWYRQAAGRGLQLLFYSVGIGQISSEVPQNLSASRPQDRQFILSSKKLLLSDSGFYLCAWTVPGSDEQFFGPGTRLTVL.

This clone has a handful of counts. The V call is TRBV2, the J call TRBJ1-2, with TRBD1 as a possible D gene (6 bases). The V gene's germline CDR1 is SNHLY and CDR2 FYNNEI. The CDR3 length is 15 residues. V was pared by 5 bases and J by 3 bases, with 16 bases between. The CDR3 DNA sequence: TGTGCCAGCAGTCTAACCGGGGGGCCAGACTATGGCTACACCTTC. It encodes CASSLTGGPDYGYTF.

This sequence joins TRBV2 and TRBJ2-7; 7 nucleotides match TRBD1. CDR1 SNHLY and CDR2 FYNNEI come from the germline V gene. This CDR3 comprises 13 residues. The trim removed 7 bases at V and 2 bases at J, leaving 5 bases unmatched. CDR3 nucleotides: TGTGCCAGCAAGAGACAGGGAGCCTACGAGCAGTACTTC. This encodes CASKRQGAYEQYF.

The chain links TRBV15 to TRBJ1-2; 12 nucleotides agree with TRBD1. V dropped 3 bases and J dropped 7; count of bases not matched to a gene: 6. This CDR3 is built from 15 residues. Germline V gene data show CDR1 as LNHNV and CDR2 as YYDKDF (reference sequence). CDR3 in amino acids: CATSSGTGGAGGYTF. The CDR3 DNA reads as TGTGCCACCAGCAGTGGGACAGGGGGCGCGGGTGGCTACACCTTC.

The chain couples TRBV19 to TRBJ2-3; TRBD1 agrees at 9 bases. In germline, CDR1 is LNHDA, CDR2 SQIVND (reference sequence). This CDR3 is 13 amino acids long. Trimming took 5 bases from V and 6 from J; bases not matched to a gene: 3. The chain's CDR3 is CASSPGTGDTQYF. The CDR3 nucleotides read TGTGCCAGTAGTCCCGGGACAGGGGATACGCAGTATTTT.